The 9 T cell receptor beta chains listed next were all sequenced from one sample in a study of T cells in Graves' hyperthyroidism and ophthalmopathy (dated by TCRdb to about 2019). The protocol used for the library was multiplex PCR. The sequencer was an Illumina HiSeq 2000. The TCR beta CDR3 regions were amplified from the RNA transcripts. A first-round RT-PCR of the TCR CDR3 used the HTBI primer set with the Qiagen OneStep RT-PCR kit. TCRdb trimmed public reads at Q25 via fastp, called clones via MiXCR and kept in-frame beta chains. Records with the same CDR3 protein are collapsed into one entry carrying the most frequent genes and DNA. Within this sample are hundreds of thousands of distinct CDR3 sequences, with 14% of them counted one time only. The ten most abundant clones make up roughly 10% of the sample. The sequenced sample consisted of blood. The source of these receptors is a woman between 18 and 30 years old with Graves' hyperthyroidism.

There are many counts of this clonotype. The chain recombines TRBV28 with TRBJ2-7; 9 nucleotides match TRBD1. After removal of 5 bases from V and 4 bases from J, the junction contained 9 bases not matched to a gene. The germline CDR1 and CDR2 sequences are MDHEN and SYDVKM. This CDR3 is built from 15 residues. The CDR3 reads CASSPLGDRVYEQYF. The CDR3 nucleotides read TGTGCCAGCAGTCCCTTGGGGGACAGGGTTTACGAGCAGTACTTC.

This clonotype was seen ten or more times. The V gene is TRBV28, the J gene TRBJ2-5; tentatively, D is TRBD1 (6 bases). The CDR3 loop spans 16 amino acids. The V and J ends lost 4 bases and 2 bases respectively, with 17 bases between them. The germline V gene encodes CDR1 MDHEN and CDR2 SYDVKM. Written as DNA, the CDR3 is TGTGCCAGCAGTTCAAGCGCCGGGACATCTCAAGAGACCCAGTACTTC. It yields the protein CASSSSAGTSQETQYF.

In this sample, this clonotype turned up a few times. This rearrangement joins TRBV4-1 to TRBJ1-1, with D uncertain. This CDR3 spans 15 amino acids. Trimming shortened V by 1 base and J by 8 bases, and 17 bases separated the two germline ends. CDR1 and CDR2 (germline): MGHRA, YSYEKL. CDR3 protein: CASSQGVRGDSEAFF. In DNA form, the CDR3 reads TGCGCCAGCAGCCAAGGGGTCCGCGGCGACTCAGAAGCTTTCTTT.

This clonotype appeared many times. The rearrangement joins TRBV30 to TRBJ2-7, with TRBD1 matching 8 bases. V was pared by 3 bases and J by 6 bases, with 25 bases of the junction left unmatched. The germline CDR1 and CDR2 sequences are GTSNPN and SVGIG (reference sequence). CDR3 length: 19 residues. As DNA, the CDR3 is TGTGCCTGGAGGGCCCCGTGGGCTCCCCAAGACAGGGGAATTGGCGAGCAGTACTTC. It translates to CAWRAPWAPQDRGIGEQYF. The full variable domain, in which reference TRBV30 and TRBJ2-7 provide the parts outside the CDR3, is SQTIHQWPATLVQPVGSPLSLECTVEGTSNPNLYWYRQAAGRGLQLLFYSVGIGQISSEVPQNLSASRPQDRQFILSSKKLLLSDSGFYLCAWRAPWAPQDRGIGEQYFGPGTRLTVT.

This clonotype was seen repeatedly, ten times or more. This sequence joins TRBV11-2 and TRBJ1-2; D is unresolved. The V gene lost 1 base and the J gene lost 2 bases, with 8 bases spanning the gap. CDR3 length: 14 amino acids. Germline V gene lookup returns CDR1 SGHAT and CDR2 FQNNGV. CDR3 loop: CASSLVPENYGYTF. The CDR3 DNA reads TGTGCCAGCAGCTTAGTCCCTGAGAACTATGGCTACACCTTC.

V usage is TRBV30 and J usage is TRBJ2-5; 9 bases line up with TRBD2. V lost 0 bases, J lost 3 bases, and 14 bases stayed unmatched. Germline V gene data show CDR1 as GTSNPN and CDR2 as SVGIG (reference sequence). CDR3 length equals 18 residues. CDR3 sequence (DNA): TGTGCCTGGAGTGTACGGAAAGCGGGAGGAATCCAAAAAGAGACCCAGTACTTC. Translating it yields CAWSVRKAGGIQKETQYF.

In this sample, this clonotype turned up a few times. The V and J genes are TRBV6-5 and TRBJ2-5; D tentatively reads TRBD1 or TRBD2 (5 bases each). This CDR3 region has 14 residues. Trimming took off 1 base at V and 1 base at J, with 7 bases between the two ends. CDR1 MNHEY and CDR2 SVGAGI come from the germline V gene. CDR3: CASSYLGPQETQYF. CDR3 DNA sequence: TGTGCCAGCAGTTACTTGGGACCCCAAGAGACCCAGTACTTC.

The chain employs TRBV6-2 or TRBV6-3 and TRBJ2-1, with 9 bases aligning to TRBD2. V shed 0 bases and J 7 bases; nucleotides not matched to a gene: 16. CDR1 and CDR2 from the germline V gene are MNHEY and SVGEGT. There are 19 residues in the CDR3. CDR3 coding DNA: TGTGCCAGCAGTTACTCGAGCCGCAGGAGGGTAGCGGGAGTGAATGAGCAGTTCTTC. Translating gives CASSYSSRRRVAGVNEQFF.

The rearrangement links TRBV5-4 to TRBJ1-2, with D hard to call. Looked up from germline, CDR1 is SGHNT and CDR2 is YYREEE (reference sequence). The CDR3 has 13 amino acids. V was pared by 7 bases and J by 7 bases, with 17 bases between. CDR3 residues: CASSPRAAPGYTF. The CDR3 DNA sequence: TGTGCCAGCTCACCCCGCGCAGCTCCTGGCTACACCTTC.